Presented here are 10 T cell receptor beta chains from one specimen sequenced in a study of Ad26.COV2.S vaccination and SARS-CoV-2 variants. Treatment described: around 19 received Ad26.COV2.S at low or high dose, single or two shots; about 5 received placebo; per-sample allocation not given. Following the first vaccine or placebo injection, samples were taken on day 63. Here immunoSEQ multiplex PCR was the method, and the copy in TCRdb shows in-frame clones only, minus some. The top ten clones hold less than 4.5% of a sample with around 450,000 clones, roughly 88% of them seen once. This material consisted of peripheral blood, taken in a trial of Ad26.COV2.S vaccine versus placebo. The receptors derive from a person between 18 and 59 years old who received the Ad26.COV2.S COVID-19 vaccine or a placebo.

The table lists this clone with a count of one. J is TRBJ2-3 and V is TRBV5-1; D not resolved. The V gene's germline CDR1 is SGHRS and CDR2 YFSETQ. The CDR3 covers 15 residues. V lost 1 base, J lost 2 bases, and 11 bases lay in between. CDR3 DNA: TGCGCCAGCAGCTTGTCCCGCGCCAACACAGATACGCAGTATTTT. It encodes CASSLSRANTDTQYF. The full variable domain, its missing parts supplied by reference TRBV5-1 and TRBJ2-3, is KAGVTQTPRYLIKTRGQQVTLSCSPISGHRSVSWYQQTPGQGLQFLFEYFSETQRNKGNFPGRFSGRQFSNSRSEMNVSTLELGDSALYLCASSLSRANTDTQYFGPGTRLTVL.

This clone was observed once. The chain couples TRBV27 to TRBJ2-5; a possible D gene is TRBD2 (5 bases). Germline CDR1 MNHEY, CDR2 SMNVEV (reference sequence). The V end lost 9 bases, the J end lost 4 bases, and 9 bases lay between the germline ends. This CDR3 has 11 amino acids. The CDR3 DNA sequence: TGTGCCAGTCAAGGGAGAGAGACCCAGTACTTC. It encodes CASQGRETQYF.

The chain couples TRBV6-1 to TRBJ1-3, with TRBD1 matching 7 bases. Germline-derived CDR1 and CDR2 are MNHNS and SASEGT. The CDR3 contains 15 residues. The V gene end was trimmed by 6 bases and the J gene end by 0 bases; junction bases not matched to a gene: 5. The CDR3 region has the DNA TGTGCCAGCAGCTGGGACAGCCCCTCTGGAAACACCATATATTTT. Its translation: CASSWDSPSGNTIYF.

The chain is built from TRBV27 and TRBJ1-4; 10 bases line up with TRBD1. J was trimmed by 5 bases and V by 5 bases; bases with no gene match: 2. This CDR3 spans 14 amino acids. Germline CDR1 reads MNHEY; CDR2 reads SMNVEV (reference sequence). CDR3 protein: CASSGQGENEKLFF. In DNA, the CDR3 is TGTGCCAGCAGTGGACAGGGGGAAAATGAAAAACTGTTTTTT.

The chain is built from TRBV5-1 and TRBJ1-1; D is unclear. V was cut by 0 bases and J by 1 base, with 7 bases left in between. The CDR3 totals 14 residues. Germline values: CDR1 SGHRS, CDR2 YFSETQ. The CDR3 loop reads CASSLGDENTEAFF. The CDR3 bases are TGCGCCAGCAGCTTGGGGGATGAGAACACTGAAGCTTTCTTT.

The genes are TRBV5-1 and TRBJ2-7; 7 bases are a match to TRBD1. Unmatched junction bases numbered 8, after V lost 4 bases and J lost 4 bases. The CDR3 sequence is 14 residues long. Germline CDR1 reads SGHRS; CDR2 reads YFSETQ. The CDR3 DNA is TGCGCCAGCAGCGCCCGGGACAGTGCGTACGAGCAGTACTTC. Protein: CASSARDSAYEQYF.

For the CDR3, the DNA is TGTGCCAGCAGACTCAGGGGGCGCCGGGAGTACTTC. Translation: CASRLRGRREYF. The chain is built from TRBV6-5 and TRBJ2-7, with TRBD1 matching 8 bases. Germline V gives CDR1 MNHEY, CDR2 SVGAGI. Losses at the gene ends were 6 bases for V and 11 bases for J; bases not matched to a gene: 9. The CDR3 is 12 amino acids.

The chain employs TRBV19 and TRBJ2-5; D not certain. V dropped 3 bases and J dropped 4 bases, with 9 bases sitting between them. Germline V gene sequence: CDR1 LNHDA, CDR2 SQIVND (reference sequence). This CDR3 comprises 13 residues. Here the CDR3 DNA reads TGTGCCAGTAGTATCGCCCTGAGAGAGACCCAGTACTTC. Protein sequence: CASSIALRETQYF.

V and J are TRBV15 and TRBJ1-3; D remains unclear. The CDR3 length is 16 residues. The V gene's germline CDR1 is LNHNV and CDR2 YYDKDF (reference sequence). V lost 1 base to trimming and J lost 4 bases, with 14 bases between them. The CDR3 nucleotides read TGTGCCACCAGCAGAGCCCCCCGGGGATCGGGAAACACCATATATTTT. Translated: CATSRAPRGSGNTIYF.

The chain is built from TRBV6-2 or TRBV6-3 and TRBJ2-1; tentatively, D is TRBD1 (9 bases). The CDR3 has 21 amino acids. CDR1 MNHEY and CDR2 SVGEGT come from the germline V gene. V lost 1 base, J lost 7 bases, and 32 bases lay in between. The CDR3 loop reads CASSYLPGQGKRERVQNEQFF. The DNA of the CDR3 is TGTGCCAGCAGTTACTTGCCGGGACAGGGCAAGCGGGAGCGGGTACAGAATGAGCAGTTCTTC.